This T cell receptor beta chain was recovered during a study of cytomegalovirus exposure and HLA in healthy donors. Findings and limits, study-wide: Equally common other TCR beta chains were less clonally expanded than HLA-associated ones, a later analysis found. Generally TCR sequences proved uncommon, though certain public TCRs appeared in numerous donors.

Primers included in the PCR were 60 Vbeta and 13 Jbeta primers. This table comes from immunoSEQ multiplex PCR, and its TCRdb copy is limited to in-frame clones, with some not included. Its clone listing holds under 95,000 clones. As to this clone: The antigen is undetermined.

V dropped 9 bases and J dropped 4 bases, with 19 bases sitting between them. CDR1 LGHNA and CDR2 YNFKEQ come from the germline V gene. The CDR3 loop spans 16 amino acids. The chain combines TRBV4-2 with TRBJ2-6; no firm D call. Source material: PBMCs. The TCR sequence derives from a female donor in good health and CMV-seropositive. CDR3 bases: TGTGCCAGTACTACCCCCAGTGGATCCGGGGCCAACGTCCTGACTTTC. Encoded protein: CASTTPSGSGANVLTF.